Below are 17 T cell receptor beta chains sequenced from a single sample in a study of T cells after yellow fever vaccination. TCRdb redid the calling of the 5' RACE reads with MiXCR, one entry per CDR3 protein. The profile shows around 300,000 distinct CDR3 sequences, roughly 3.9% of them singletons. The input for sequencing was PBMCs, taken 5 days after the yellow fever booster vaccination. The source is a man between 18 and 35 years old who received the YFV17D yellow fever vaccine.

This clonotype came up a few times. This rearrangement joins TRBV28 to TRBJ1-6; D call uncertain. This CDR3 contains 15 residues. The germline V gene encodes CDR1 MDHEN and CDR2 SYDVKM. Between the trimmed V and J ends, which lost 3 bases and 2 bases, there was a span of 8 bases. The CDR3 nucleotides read TGTGCCAGCAGTTTCGGGAACCCCTATAATTCACCCCTCCACTTT. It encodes CASSFGNPYNSPLHF.

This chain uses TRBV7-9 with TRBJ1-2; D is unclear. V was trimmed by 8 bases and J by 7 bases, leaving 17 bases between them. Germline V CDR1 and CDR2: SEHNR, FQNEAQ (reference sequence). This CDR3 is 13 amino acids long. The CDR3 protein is CASGSPDGSGYTF. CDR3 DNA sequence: TGTGCCAGCGGTTCCCCGGACGGCTCTGGCTACACCTTC.

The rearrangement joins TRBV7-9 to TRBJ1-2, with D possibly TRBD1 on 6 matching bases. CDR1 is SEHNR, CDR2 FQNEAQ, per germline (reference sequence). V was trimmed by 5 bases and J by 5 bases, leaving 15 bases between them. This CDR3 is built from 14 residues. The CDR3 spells CASSLTGGGYGYTF. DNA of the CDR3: TGTGCCAGCAGCCTGACAGGCGGGGGGTATGGCTACACCTTC.

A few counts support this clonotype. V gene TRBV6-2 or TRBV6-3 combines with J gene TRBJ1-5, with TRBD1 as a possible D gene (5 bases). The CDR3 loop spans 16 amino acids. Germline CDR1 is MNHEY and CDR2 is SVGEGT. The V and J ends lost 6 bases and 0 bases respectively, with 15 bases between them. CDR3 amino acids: CASSLFGGNSNQPQHF. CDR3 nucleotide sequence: TGTGCCAGCAGCCTCTTTGGGGGGAATAGCAATCAGCCCCAGCATTTT.

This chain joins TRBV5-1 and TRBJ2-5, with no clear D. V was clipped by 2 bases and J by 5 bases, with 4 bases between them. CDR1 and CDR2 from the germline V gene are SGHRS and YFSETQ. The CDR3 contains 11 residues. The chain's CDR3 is CASSFDETQYF. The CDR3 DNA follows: TGCGCCAGCAGCTTCGATGAGACCCAGTACTTC.

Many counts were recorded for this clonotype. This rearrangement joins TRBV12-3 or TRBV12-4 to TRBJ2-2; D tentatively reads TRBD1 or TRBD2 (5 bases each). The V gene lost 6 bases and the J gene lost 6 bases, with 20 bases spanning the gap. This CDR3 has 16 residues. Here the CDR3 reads CASRPHTGTPAGELFF. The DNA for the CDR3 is TGTGCCAGCAGACCTCACACCGGGACCCCGGCCGGGGAGCTGTTTTTT.

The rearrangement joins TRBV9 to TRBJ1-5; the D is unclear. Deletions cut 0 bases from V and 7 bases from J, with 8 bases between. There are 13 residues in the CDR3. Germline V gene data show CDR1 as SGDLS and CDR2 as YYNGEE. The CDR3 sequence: CASSVDQGQPQHF. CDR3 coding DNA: TGTGCCAGCAGCGTAGACCAAGGACAGCCCCAGCATTTT.

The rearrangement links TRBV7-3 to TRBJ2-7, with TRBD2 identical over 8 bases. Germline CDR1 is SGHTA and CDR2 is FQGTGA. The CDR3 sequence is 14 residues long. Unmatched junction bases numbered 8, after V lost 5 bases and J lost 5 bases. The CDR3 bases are TGTGCCAGCAGCCTCGCGGGGGGCGAAGACGAGCAGTACTTC. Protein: CASSLAGGEDEQYF. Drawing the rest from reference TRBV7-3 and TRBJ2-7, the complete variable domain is GAGVSQTPSNKVTEKGKYVELRCDPISGHTALYWYRQSLGQGPEFLIYFQGTGAADDSGLPNDRFFAVRPEGSVSTLKIQRTERGDSAVYLCASSLAGGEDEQYFGPGTRLTVT.

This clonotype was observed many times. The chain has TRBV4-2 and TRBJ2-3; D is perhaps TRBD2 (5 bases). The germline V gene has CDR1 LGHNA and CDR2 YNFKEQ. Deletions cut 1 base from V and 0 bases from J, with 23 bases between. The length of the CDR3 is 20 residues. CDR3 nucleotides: TGTGCCAGCAGCCAAGTAGGTGCAAGATCCCTAGCCCTCAGCACAGATACGCAGTATTTT. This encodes CASSQVGARSLALSTDTQYF.

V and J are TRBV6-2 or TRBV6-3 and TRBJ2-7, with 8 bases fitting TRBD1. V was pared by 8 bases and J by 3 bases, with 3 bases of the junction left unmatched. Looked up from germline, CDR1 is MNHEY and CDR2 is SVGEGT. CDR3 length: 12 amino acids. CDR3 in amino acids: CASRTGHYEQYV. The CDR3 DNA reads TGTGCCAGCCGGACAGGGCACTACGAGCAGTACGTC.

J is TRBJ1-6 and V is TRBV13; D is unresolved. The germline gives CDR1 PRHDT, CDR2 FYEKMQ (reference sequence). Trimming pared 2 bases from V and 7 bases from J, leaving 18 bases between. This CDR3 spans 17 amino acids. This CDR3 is CASSLFANTHGNSPLHF. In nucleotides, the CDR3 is TGTGCCAGCAGCTTATTTGCGAATACCCACGGGAATTCACCCCTCCACTTT.

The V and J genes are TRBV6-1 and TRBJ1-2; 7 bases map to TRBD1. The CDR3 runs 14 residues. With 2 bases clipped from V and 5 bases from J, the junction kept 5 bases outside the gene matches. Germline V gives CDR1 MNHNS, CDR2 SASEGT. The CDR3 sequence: CASSEYDRAYGYTF. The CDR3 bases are TGTGCCAGCAGTGAATACGACAGGGCTTATGGCTACACCTTC.

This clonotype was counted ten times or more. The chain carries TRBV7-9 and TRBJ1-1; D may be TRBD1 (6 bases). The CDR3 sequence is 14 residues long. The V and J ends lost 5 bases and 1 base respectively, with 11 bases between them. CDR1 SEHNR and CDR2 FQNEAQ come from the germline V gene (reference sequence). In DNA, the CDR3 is TGTGCCAGCAGCGGACCAGGGGAGAACACTGAAGCTTTCTTT. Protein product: CASSGPGENTEAFF.

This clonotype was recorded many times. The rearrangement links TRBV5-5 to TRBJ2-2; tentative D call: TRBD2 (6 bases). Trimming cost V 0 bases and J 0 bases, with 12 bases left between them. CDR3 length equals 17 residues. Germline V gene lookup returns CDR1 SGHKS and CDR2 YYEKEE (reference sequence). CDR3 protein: CASSLAGGFANTGELFF. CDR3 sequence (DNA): TGTGCCAGCAGCTTGGCCGGGGGATTCGCGAACACCGGGGAGCTGTTTTTT.

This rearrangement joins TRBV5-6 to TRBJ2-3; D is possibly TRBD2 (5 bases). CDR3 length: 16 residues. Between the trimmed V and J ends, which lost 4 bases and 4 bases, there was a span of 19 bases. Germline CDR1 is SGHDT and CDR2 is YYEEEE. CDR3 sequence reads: CASSRDTKVYSDTQYF. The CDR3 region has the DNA TGTGCCAGCAGCCGGGATACAAAAGTTTACTCAGATACGCAGTATTTT.

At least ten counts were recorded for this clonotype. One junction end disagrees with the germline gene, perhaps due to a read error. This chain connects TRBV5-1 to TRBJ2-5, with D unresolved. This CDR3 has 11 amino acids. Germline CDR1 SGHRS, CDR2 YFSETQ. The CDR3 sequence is CASSLAETQYF. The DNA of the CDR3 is TGTGCCAGCAGCCTGGCGGAGACCCAGTACTTC.

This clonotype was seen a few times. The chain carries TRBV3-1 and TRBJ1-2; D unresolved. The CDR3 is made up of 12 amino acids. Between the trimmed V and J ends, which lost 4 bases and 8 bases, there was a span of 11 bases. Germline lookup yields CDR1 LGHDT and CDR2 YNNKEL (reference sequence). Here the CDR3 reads CASSPGPEGYTF. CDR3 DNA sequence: TGTGCCAGCAGCCCTGGACCCGAAGGCTACACCTTC.